This entry features one T cell receptor (beta chain) sequence. In the original analysis: Estimation of nucleated cell counts relied on the amplification of reference gene primers. Using immunoSEQ multiplex PCR, the repertoire was profiled, and TCRdb retains in-frame clones only, with some absent. V, J and clone size derive from that table, while D and trimming were established from the DNA sequence. The sample has approximately 350,000 clones, approximately 82% seen once; the top ten hold approximately 3%. The sample is drawn from a study of blood T cell repertoires in COVID-19. Study at large: T cells, B-cell-depleted T cells, or PBMCs provided the cDNA or gDNA that served as material.

The CDR3 totals 15 residues. CDR1 WNHNN and CDR2 SYGVQD come from the germline V gene (reference sequence). Trimming shortened V by 0 bases and J by 5 bases, and 14 bases separated the two germline ends. The receptor was isolated from a man under 40 with active or convalescent COVID-19. The source material was peripheral blood. The chain carries TRBV10-1 and TRBJ2-7, with no clear D. The CDR3 DNA sequence: TGCGCCAGCAGTGAGTCTAGTACTTTCTTCCACGAGCAGTACTTC. As protein: CASSESSTFFHEQYF.